This passage covers 2 T cell receptor beta chains from one sample sequenced in a study of T cells of healthy individuals. TCRdb reanalysed the 5' RACE reads using MiXCR and keeps one entry per CDR3 protein. This table has around 53,000 distinct CDR3 sequences, about 15% appearing once. These receptor sequences come from a human donor in good health.

In this sample, this clonotype turned up a few times. J is TRBJ1-1 and V is TRBV11-2, with 7 bases that match TRBD1. The V and J ends lost 5 bases and 4 bases, in that order; junction bases with no gene match: 7. The CDR3 extends over 14 amino acids. CDR1 is SGHAT, CDR2 FQNNGV, per germline. This CDR3 is CASSRSQGSTEAFF. The CDR3 DNA is TGTGCCAGCAGCCGATCACAGGGGAGCACTGAAGCTTTCTTT.

This clonotype was seen more than once but under ten times. The rearrangement uses TRBV7-2 and TRBJ2-1, with D tentatively TRBD2 (6 bases). V was pared by 5 bases and J by 1 base, with 15 bases between. CDR3 size: 16 residues. CDR1 SGHTA and CDR2 FQGNSA come from the germline V gene. The CDR3 bases are TGTGCCAGCAGCCCCTTTCCCCGGGGGTCCTACAATGAGCAGTTCTTC. This encodes CASSPFPRGSYNEQFF. Drawing the rest from reference TRBV7-2 and TRBJ2-1, the complete variable domain is GAGVSQSPSNKVTEKGKDVELRCDPISGHTALYWYRQSLGQGLEFLIYFQGNSAPDKSGLPSDRFSAERTGGSVSTLTIQRTQQEDSAVYLCASSPFPRGSYNEQFFGPGTRLTVL.